Given below is one TCR beta chain in context. Its specificity is not known. This specimen comes from a study of T cell responses to AZD1222 COVID-19 vaccine. Whole-study findings and limits: Among AZD1222 vaccinees, only six were seropositive at baseline.

With V trimmed by 3 bases and J by 6 bases, 4 bases remained unmatched. Germline V gene sequence: CDR1 LGHDT, CDR2 YNNKEL (reference sequence). The length of the CDR3 is 13 residues. Profiled with immunoSEQ multiplex PCR; TCRdb holds only in-frame clones, not every one. The table lists 65,000 to 85,000 clones, about 85% of them singletons. The V gene is TRBV3-1 (or the pseudogene TRBV3-2), the J gene TRBJ2-7, with 8 bases lining up with TRBD1. The specimen comprised peripheral blood, sampled on day 0 of AZD1222 vaccination. The clonotype was recovered from an adult in good health. CDR3 residues: CASSHDRGGEQYF. CDR3 DNA: TGTGCCAGCAGCCACGACAGGGGAGGCGAGCAGTACTTC.